This entry lists 30 T cell receptor beta chains sequenced from one sample in a study of CD8+CD57+ T cells in acquired aplastic anemia. CDR3 and TCR beta VDJ profiling relied on a genomic DNA template. TCRdb used MiXCR to reprocess the reads, holding one entry per CDR3 protein. The data hold a few hundred thousand distinct CDR3 sequences, with roughly 33% observed a single time. The sequenced material came from sorted CD4+, CD8+, or CD8+CD57+ T cells (not recorded which) from PBMCs. The receptors shown here come from a human donor in good health, serving as a control.

Concerning this clonotype itself: A much larger clone sits a single nucleotide away, making a read error possible. The genes are TRBV25-1 and TRBJ1-1; D remains ambiguous. CDR1 MGHDK and CDR2 SYGVNS come from the germline V gene. Trimming cost V 6 bases and J 1 base, with 9 bases left between them. The CDR3 is 13 amino acids. CDR3 protein: CASSQGKNTEAFF. CDR3 nucleotide sequence: TGTGCCAGCAGCCAAGGGAAGAACACTGAAGCTTTCTTT.

Details on this clonotype: An end of the junction does not agree with germline; a read error may underlie this. The chain couples TRBV11-2 to TRBJ1-5; TRBD1 is a possible D gene (5 bases). CDR3 size: 16 residues. Germline V gene lookup returns CDR1 SGHAT and CDR2 FQNNGV. Written as DNA, the CDR3 is TGTGCCAGCAGCTTTGGGGCACAACAACTAGGTCAGCCTCAGCATTTT. Amino acids: CASSFGAQQLGQPQHF.

The chain carries TRBV29-1 and TRBJ2-1; the match to TRBD1 covers 9 bases. CDR1 is SQVTM, CDR2 ANQGSEA, per germline. CDR3 length equals 15 residues. After removal of 8 bases from V and 0 bases from J, the junction contained 8 bases not matched to a gene. The CDR3, as DNA: TGCAGCTTACAGGGGGCGAAAAGCTCCTACAATGAGCAGTTCTTC. This gives the protein CSLQGAKSSYNEQFF.

On this clonotype: A clone one base away is much larger, so this may be a read error. CDR3 coding DNA: TGTGCCAGCAGCTACACCATCCCGGCTGAAGCTTTCTTT. Translated, it gives CASSYTIPAEAFF. The chain has TRBV12-3 or TRBV12-4 and TRBJ1-1, with D unresolved. There are 13 residues in the CDR3. Trimming cost V 6 bases and J 6 bases, with 14 bases left between them.

This clonotype was picked up many times. The chain has TRBV6-5 and TRBJ2-7; D possibly corresponds to TRBD1 (5 bases). The CDR3 totals 17 residues. The germline V and J ends were trimmed by 2 bases and 1 base, with 18 bases remaining between them. Per the germline V gene, CDR1 is MNHEY and CDR2 is SVGAGI. The CDR3 sequence is CASSYGLSRVKSYEQYF. CDR3 nucleotides: TGTGCCAGCAGTTACGGTTTATCCAGGGTCAAATCCTACGAGCAGTACTTC.

This rearrangement joins TRBV11-2 to TRBJ2-7; no reliable D call. Per the germline V gene, CDR1 is SGHAT and CDR2 is FQNNGV. V was pared by 7 bases and J by 3 bases, with 19 bases between. The CDR3 totals 15 residues. The CDR3, as DNA: TGTGCCAGCAAAAGATACGGCCCACCGGGCTACGAGCAGTACTTC. Translated, it gives CASKRYGPPGYEQYF. Together with reference TRBV11-2 and TRBJ2-7, the CDR3 gives the full variable domain: EAGVAQSPRYKIIEKRQSVAFWCNPISGHATLYWYQQILGQGPKLLIQFQNNGVVDDSQLPKDRFSAERLKGVDSTLKIQPAKLEDSAVYLCASKRYGPPGYEQYFGPGTRLTVT.

This clonotype was counted at least ten times. The chain carries TRBV20-1 and TRBJ2-3; TRBD1 aligns across 7 bases. CDR3 length: 15 residues. With V trimmed by 0 bases and J by 0 bases, 3 bases remained unmatched. Germline values: CDR1 DFQATT, CDR2 SNEGSKA (reference sequence). DNA of the CDR3: TGCAGTGCTAGAGATCACAGGGGCAGCACAGATACGCAGTATTTT. Translated: CSARDHRGSTDTQYF.

This clonotype was found once. This chain joins TRBV29-1 and TRBJ2-5; 9 bases are a match to TRBD1. The germline CDR1 and CDR2 sequences are SQVTM and ANQGSEA. Trimming took 4 bases from V and 3 from J; bases not matched to a gene: 3. The CDR3 extends over 13 amino acids. CDR3: CSVGTGGEETQYF. The CDR3 nucleotides read TGCAGCGTTGGCACAGGGGGCGAAGAGACCCAGTACTTC.

Ten or more counts support this clonotype. The chain has TRBV10-2 and TRBJ2-3; D gene uncertain. In germline, CDR1 is WSHSY, CDR2 SAAADI. CDR3 length: 15 residues. V lost 4 bases to trimming and J lost 1 base, with 12 bases between them. This CDR3 is CASSVPPGGTDTQYF. CDR3 nucleotide sequence: TGCGCCAGCAGTGTCCCACCAGGAGGCACAGATACGCAGTATTTT.

This clonotype appeared many times. The rearrangement uses TRBV12-3 or TRBV12-4 and TRBJ2-7, with no clear D. Trimming left V 1 base short and J 6 bases short, with 19 bases between. The CDR3 extends over 16 amino acids. CDR3 sequence reads: CASSLGGGLRQAEQYF. CDR3 in DNA: TGTGCCAGCAGTTTAGGAGGTGGCCTGAGGCAGGCCGAGCAGTACTTC.

The chain employs TRBV7-3 and TRBJ2-3, with 7 bases identical to TRBD2. CDR3 length equals 14 residues. With 5 bases clipped from V and 7 bases from J, the junction kept 9 bases outside the gene matches. The V gene's germline CDR1 is SGHTA and CDR2 FQGTGA. The CDR3: CASSPDGGTNTQYF. The DNA for the CDR3 is TGTGCCAGCAGCCCGGACGGGGGGACGAATACGCAGTATTTT.

This clonotype was found a few times. The rearrangement uses TRBV20-1 and TRBJ2-5; 8 nucleotides match TRBD2. Per germline, CDR1 DFQATT and CDR2 SNEGSKA (reference sequence). CDR3 size: 16 residues. V trimming: 4 bases; J trimming: 5 bases; junction bases outside the gene matches: 15. This CDR3 is CSANPLRRGGLETQYF. Here the CDR3 DNA reads TGCAGTGCTAATCCCCTGAGACGGGGGGGCCTGGAGACCCAGTACTTC.

This clonotype showed up many times. The chain is built from TRBV11-2 and TRBJ2-7; D is possibly TRBD1 or TRBD2 (5 bases each). The germline V and J ends were trimmed by 4 bases and 3 bases, with 19 bases remaining between them. This CDR3 spans 16 amino acids. From germline, CDR1 is SGHAT and CDR2 FQNNGV. As DNA, the CDR3 is TGTGCCAGCAGCTCGTCCGGCGCAGGGAGCTACTACGAGCAGTACTTC. As protein: CASSSSGAGSYYEQYF.

This clonotype was observed a few times. The J gene is TRBJ1-2, the V gene TRBV5-1; perhaps TRBD1 as D (6 bases). This CDR3 comprises 18 residues. In germline, CDR1 is SGHRS, CDR2 YFSETQ. The V and J ends lost 4 bases and 1 base respectively, with 23 bases between them. As DNA, the CDR3 is TGCGCCAGCAGCACGACCGTATTAAGGGGGTTAGTTAACTATGGCTACACCTTC. It yields the protein CASSTTVLRGLVNYGYTF.

This clonotype was seen a few times. This chain uses TRBV5-4 with TRBJ1-2; 8 bases line up with TRBD1. Germline V gene lookup returns CDR1 SGHNT and CDR2 YYREEE (reference sequence). The CDR3 extends over 17 amino acids. After removal of 0 bases from V and 0 bases from J, the junction contained 7 bases not matched to a gene. This chain's CDR3 is CASSLEDRAYANYGYTF. In DNA form, the CDR3 reads TGTGCCAGCAGCTTGGAGGACAGGGCTTATGCTAACTATGGCTACACCTTC.

In its sample, this clonotype was seen many times. The V and J genes are TRBV7-9 and TRBJ1-2; D gene unclear. There are 14 residues in the CDR3. V lost 3 bases, J lost 6 bases, and 14 bases lay in between. Germline loops: CDR1 SEHNR, CDR2 FQNEAQ (reference sequence). The CDR3 protein is CASSFRGSFNGYTF. The CDR3 bases are TGTGCCAGCAGCTTCCGTGGCAGTTTTAATGGCTACACCTTC.

This clonotype showed up many times. The chain is built from TRBV6-1 and TRBJ1-6; 8 nucleotides agree with TRBD1. V trimming: 6 bases; J trimming: 6 bases; junction bases outside the gene matches: 10. The CDR3 spans 16 residues. Germline CDR1 and CDR2: MNHNS and SASEGT. CDR3 region: CASRREQGAGNSPLHF. Here the CDR3 DNA reads TGTGCCAGCAGAAGAGAGCAGGGGGCCGGTAATTCACCCCTCCACTTT.

A few counts support this clonotype. The chain employs TRBV6-1 and TRBJ2-1, with 10 bases fitting TRBD2. The J segment lost 3 bases and the V segment lost 7 bases, leaving 9 bases of the junction unmatched. The CDR3 runs 16 residues. The V gene's germline CDR1 is MNHNS and CDR2 SASEGT. In DNA, the CDR3 is TGTGCCAGCATCCCTGATGGGACTAGCGTCTACAATGAGCAGTTCTTC. Its translation: CASIPDGTSVYNEQFF.

The table lists this clonotype with a count of one. The chain couples TRBV24-1 to TRBJ2-3; no clear D gene. The CDR3 extends over 12 amino acids. Germline V gene sequence: CDR1 KGHDR, CDR2 SFDVKD. Trimming removed 7 bases from V and 0 bases from J, with 4 bases in between. CDR3 DNA: TGTGCCACCAGCGGAAGCACAGATACGCAGTATTTT. Its translation: CATSGSTDTQYF.

The sample holds many counts of this clonotype. The rearrangement uses TRBV7-9 and TRBJ2-3; no firm D call. CDR1 and CDR2 (germline): SEHNR, FQNEAQ (reference sequence). CDR3 length equals 14 residues. V was cut by 5 bases and J by 1 base, with 10 bases left in between. CDR3: CASSTQLGTDTQYF. The DNA for the CDR3 is TGTGCCAGCAGCACCCAATTGGGCACAGATACGCAGTATTTT.

This rearrangement joins TRBV29-1 to TRBJ2-7, with 8 bases that match TRBD2. The V segment lost 4 bases and the J segment 2 bases; nucleotides outside the gene matches: 4. The CDR3 length is 13 residues. Germline V lookup: CDR1 SQVTM, CDR2 ANQGSEA. Here the CDR3 reads CSVVLAGTYEQYF. The CDR3 nucleotides are TGCAGCGTTGTGTTAGCGGGGACCTACGAGCAGTACTTC.

This clonotype was observed a handful of times. Germline is not matched at one junction end, which may reflect a read error. The J gene is TRBJ2-3, the V gene TRBV10-1, with 8 nucleotides matching TRBD1. CDR1 is WNHNN and CDR2 is SYGVQD in the germline V gene (reference sequence). The CDR3 is 14 residues long. The CDR3 region has the DNA TGCGCCAGCAGTGAGGCTGGACAGGGAGATACGCAGTGTTTT. This translates into CASSEAGQGDTQCF.

The V gene is TRBV29-1, the J gene TRBJ2-3; TRBD1 is a possible D gene (6 bases). V lost 4 bases and J lost 11, with 22 bases in between. The CDR3 is made up of 14 amino acids. Germline V gene data show CDR1 as SQVTM and CDR2 as ANQGSEA. This CDR3 is CSVVFRGRYNEQYF. In DNA, the CDR3 is TGCAGCGTTGTGTTCAGGGGACGGTACAATGAGCAGTATTTT.

V gene TRBV11-2 combines with J gene TRBJ2-1; 14 bases are shared with TRBD2. Trimming cost V 5 bases and J 9 bases; bases outside gene matches: 12. CDR1 and CDR2 (germline): SGHAT, FQNNGV. This CDR3 comprises 17 residues. The CDR3 is CASSVSGLAGVQLEQFF. In DNA, the CDR3 is TGTGCCAGCAGCGTGTCGGGACTAGCGGGAGTTCAGCTTGAGCAGTTCTTC.

There are a few counts of this clonotype. The chain links TRBV20-1 to TRBJ2-7; D remains ambiguous. The CDR3 is 10 amino acids. V was shortened by 5 bases and J by 4 bases, with 6 bases between the two germline ends. Germline CDR1 DFQATT, CDR2 SNEGSKA (reference sequence). CDR3 loop: CSAFDYEQYF. The CDR3 nucleotides read TGCAGTGCTTTTGATTACGAGCAGTACTTC.

In this sample, this clonotype turned up many times. The chain uses TRBV7-8 and TRBJ2-1; possible D gene TRBD1, 6 bases. This CDR3 has 16 residues. Trimming removed 7 bases from V and 2 bases from J, with 18 bases in between. CDR1 and CDR2 from the germline V gene are SGHVS and FQNEAQ. In DNA, the CDR3 is TGTGCCAGCACCGATAGGACAGCCCCGCCCTACAATGAGCAGTTCTTC. Amino acid sequence: CASTDRTAPPYNEQFF.

CDR3 residues: CASSARTGSDQPQHF. DNA for the CDR3: TGTGCCAGCAGTGCCCGGACAGGGTCGGATCAGCCCCAGCATTTT. The rearrangement uses TRBV25-1 and TRBJ1-5, with 8 bases matching TRBD1. V dropped 4 bases and J dropped 5; count of bases not matched to a gene: 7. Germline-derived CDR1 and CDR2 are MGHDK and SYGVNS. The CDR3 spans 15 residues.

This clonotype occurred many times. V and J are TRBV7-2 and TRBJ2-2; weak D call: TRBD2 (6 bases). The CDR3 consists of 18 residues. V dropped 2 bases and J dropped 6 bases, with 22 bases sitting between them. Germline assignment: CDR1 SGHTA and CDR2 FQGNSA. The CDR3 loop is CASSLRSSSGQGPGELFF. CDR3 DNA: TGTGCCAGCAGCTTACGCAGTAGTAGCGGCCAGGGCCCCGGGGAGCTGTTTTTT.

This clonotype was counted at least ten times. The rearrangement joins TRBV20-1 to TRBJ2-2; perhaps TRBD2 as D (6 bases). Germline values: CDR1 DFQATT, CDR2 SNEGSKA (reference sequence). The V end lost 3 bases, the J end lost 4 bases, and 9 bases lay between the germline ends. The CDR3 covers 13 residues. CDR3 in amino acids: CSASGRGTGELFF. The CDR3 bases are TGCAGTGCTAGCGGGAGAGGCACCGGGGAGCTGTTTTTT.

Only one count was recorded for this clonotype. This may be a read error: a much more frequent sequence differs by one nucleotide. Given the absence of the conserved phenylalanine or tryptophan at the CDR3 end, a read error is likely. The chain joins TRBV9 to TRBJ1-1, with D possibly being TRBD1 (6 bases). The CDR3 runs 14 residues. The ends were cut back, 5 bases at V and 1 base at J, with 12 bases in the middle. CDR1 and CDR2 from the germline V gene are SGDLS and YYNGEE. In DNA form, the CDR3 reads TGTGCCAGCAGTGGAGGGGGTCGGAACACTGAAGCTTTCCTT. It yields the protein CASSGGGRNTEAFL.